The present entry profiles one T cell receptor (beta chain) with its context. Its specificity is not known. CDR1 is DFQATT, CDR2 SNEGSKA, per germline (reference sequence). The V gene lost 6 bases and the J gene lost 0 bases, with 15 bases spanning the gap. The CDR3 has 15 residues. The sample is drawn from a study of identical twins. Overall study findings and caveats: Invariant MAIT and iNKT cells could partly confound zero-insertion analyses. Insertions were fewer in abundant cord blood beta clonotypes, whereas memory repertoires showed none of this pattern.

TCRdb analysed the 5' RACE reads with MiXCR anew, one entry per CDR3 protein. This sample has around 1.7 million distinct CDR3 sequences; more than 30% occur once, and the top ten carry about 0.25%. Sequenced: cord blood. This receptor was obtained from a newborn girl in good health. The chain is built from TRBV20-1 and TRBJ1-5; TRBD1 might be the D (6 bases). The CDR3 DNA is TGCAGTGCCTACCGGGGGCTCGTTAGCAATCAGCCCCAGCATTTT. Translating gives CSAYRGLVSNQPQHF.